This T cell receptor (beta chain) emerged from a study of monozygotic twins with inflammatory bowel disease. Researchers generated cDNA in eight separate reactions per sample. Following a re-call of the 5' RACE reads, TCRdb has one entry per CDR3 protein and lacks DNA. Seen in this sample are about 170,000 distinct CDR3 sequences; the ten most common clones hold 2.8%. The CDR3 consists of 18 residues. CDR1 and CDR2 (germline): ENHRY, SYGVKD. The chain couples TRBV10-3 to TRBJ2-1; there is no DNA to check the TCRdb D call of TRBD2. This receptor was obtained from a human donor with ulcerative colitis or Crohn's disease, or a healthy co-twin of an affected twin (not recorded which). The sample consisted of blood. The CDR3 sequence is CAISERGLAGGQSYEQFF.